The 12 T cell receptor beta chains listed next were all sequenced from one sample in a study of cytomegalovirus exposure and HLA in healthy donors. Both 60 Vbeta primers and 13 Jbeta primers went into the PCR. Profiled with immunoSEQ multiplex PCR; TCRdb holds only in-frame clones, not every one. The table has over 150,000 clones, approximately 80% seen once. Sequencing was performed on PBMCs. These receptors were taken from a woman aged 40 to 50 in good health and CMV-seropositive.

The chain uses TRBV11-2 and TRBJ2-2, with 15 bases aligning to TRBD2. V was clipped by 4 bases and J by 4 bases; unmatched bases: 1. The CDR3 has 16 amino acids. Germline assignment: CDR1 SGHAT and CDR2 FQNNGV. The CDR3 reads CASSSGLAGGTGELFF. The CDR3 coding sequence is TGTGCCAGCAGCTCGGGACTAGCGGGAGGCACCGGGGAGCTGTTTTTT.

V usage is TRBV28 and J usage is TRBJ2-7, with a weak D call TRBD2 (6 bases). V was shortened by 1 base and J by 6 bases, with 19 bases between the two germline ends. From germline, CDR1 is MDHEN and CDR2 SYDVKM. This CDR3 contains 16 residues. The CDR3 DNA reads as TGTGCCAGCAGTTTATTTGGGGCGGGATCCTGGGCCGAGCAGTACTTC. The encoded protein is CASSLFGAGSWAEQYF.

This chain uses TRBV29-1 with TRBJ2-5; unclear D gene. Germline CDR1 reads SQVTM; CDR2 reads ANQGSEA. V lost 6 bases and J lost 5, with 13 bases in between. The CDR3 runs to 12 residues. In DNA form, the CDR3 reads TGCAGCGTCCGACGAGGTTGGGAGACCCAGTACTTC. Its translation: CSVRRGWETQYF.

The CDR3 reads CASSIPGDTQYF. The CDR3 DNA sequence: TGTGCCAGTAGTATTCCAGGGGATACGCAGTATTTT. The rearrangement links TRBV19 to TRBJ2-3, with D tentatively TRBD1 (5 bases). The germline V gene has CDR1 LNHDA and CDR2 SQIVND (reference sequence). V dropped 3 bases and J dropped 6 bases, with 7 bases sitting between them. The CDR3 contains 12 residues. The full variable domain, its missing parts supplied by reference TRBV19 and TRBJ2-3, is DGGITQSPKYLFRKEGQNVTLSCEQNLNHDAMYWYRQDPGQGLRLIYYSQIVNDFQKGDIAEGYSVSREKKESFPLTVTSAQKNPTAFYLCASSIPGDTQYFGPGTRLTVL.

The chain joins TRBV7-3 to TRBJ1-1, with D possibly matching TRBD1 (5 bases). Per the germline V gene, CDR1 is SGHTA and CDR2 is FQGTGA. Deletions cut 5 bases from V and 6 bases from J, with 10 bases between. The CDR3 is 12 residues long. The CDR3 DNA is TGTGCCAGCAGCGGTAAGGGGTCTGAAGCTTTCTTT. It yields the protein CASSGKGSEAFF.

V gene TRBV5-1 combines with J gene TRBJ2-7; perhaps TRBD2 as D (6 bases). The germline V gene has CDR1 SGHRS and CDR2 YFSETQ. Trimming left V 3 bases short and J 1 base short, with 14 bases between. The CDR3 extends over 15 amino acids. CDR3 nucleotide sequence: TGCGCCAGCAGCTCCGGGACTCGACTTTCCTACGAGCAGTACTTC. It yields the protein CASSSGTRLSYEQYF. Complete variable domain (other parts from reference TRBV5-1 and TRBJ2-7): KAGVTQTPRYLIKTRGQQVTLSCSPISGHRSVSWYQQTPGQGLQFLFEYFSETQRNKGNFPGRFSGRQFSNSRSEMNVSTLELGDSALYLCASSSGTRLSYEQYFGPGTRLTVT.

CDR3 bases: TGTGCCAGCAGCTTAGGAGGGAGGAATGAGCAGTTCTTC. Amino acid sequence: CASSLGGRNEQFF. The V call is TRBV7-8, the J call TRBJ2-1, with D perhaps TRBD2 (6 bases). The length of the CDR3 is 13 residues. Germline values: CDR1 SGHVS, CDR2 FQNEAQ. Between the trimmed V and J ends, which lost 1 base and 7 bases, there was a span of 8 bases.

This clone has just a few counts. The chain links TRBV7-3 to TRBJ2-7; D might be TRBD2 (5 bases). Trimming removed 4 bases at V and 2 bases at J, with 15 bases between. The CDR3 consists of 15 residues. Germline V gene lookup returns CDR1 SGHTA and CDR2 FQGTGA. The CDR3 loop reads CASSYDAGPTYEQYF. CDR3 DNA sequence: TGTGCCAGCAGCTACGATGCGGGCCCAACCTACGAGCAGTACTTC.

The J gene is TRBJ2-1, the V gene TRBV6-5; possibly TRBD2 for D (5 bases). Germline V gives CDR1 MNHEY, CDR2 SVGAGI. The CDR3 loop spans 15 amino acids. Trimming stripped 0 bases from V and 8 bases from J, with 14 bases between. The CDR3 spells CASSYSRQLAYEQFF. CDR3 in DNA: TGTGCCAGCAGTTACTCTCGCCAGCTAGCCTATGAGCAGTTCTTC.

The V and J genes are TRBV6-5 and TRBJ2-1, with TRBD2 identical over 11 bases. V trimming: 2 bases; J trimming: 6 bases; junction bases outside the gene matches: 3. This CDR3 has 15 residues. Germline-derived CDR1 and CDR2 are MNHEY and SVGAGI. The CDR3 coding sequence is TGTGCCAGCAGTTACAGGACTAGCGGGTTCAATGAGCAGTTCTTC. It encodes CASSYRTSGFNEQFF.

The CDR3 nucleotides read TGTGCCAGCACGACTTGGGGGGGAACTGAAGCTTTCTTT. Amino acids: CASTTWGGTEAFF. The chain has TRBV19 and TRBJ1-1; tentatively, D is TRBD1 (5 bases). This CDR3 has 13 amino acids. CDR1 is LNHDA, CDR2 SQIVND, per germline (reference sequence). Trimming took off 9 bases at V and 5 bases at J, with 16 bases between the two ends.

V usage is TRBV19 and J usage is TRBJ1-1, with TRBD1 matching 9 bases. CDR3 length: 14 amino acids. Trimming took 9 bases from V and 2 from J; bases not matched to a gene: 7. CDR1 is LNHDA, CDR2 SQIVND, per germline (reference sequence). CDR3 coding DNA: TGTGCCAGCAAGACAGGGGGATATAACACTGAAGCTTTCTTT. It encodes CASKTGGYNTEAFF.